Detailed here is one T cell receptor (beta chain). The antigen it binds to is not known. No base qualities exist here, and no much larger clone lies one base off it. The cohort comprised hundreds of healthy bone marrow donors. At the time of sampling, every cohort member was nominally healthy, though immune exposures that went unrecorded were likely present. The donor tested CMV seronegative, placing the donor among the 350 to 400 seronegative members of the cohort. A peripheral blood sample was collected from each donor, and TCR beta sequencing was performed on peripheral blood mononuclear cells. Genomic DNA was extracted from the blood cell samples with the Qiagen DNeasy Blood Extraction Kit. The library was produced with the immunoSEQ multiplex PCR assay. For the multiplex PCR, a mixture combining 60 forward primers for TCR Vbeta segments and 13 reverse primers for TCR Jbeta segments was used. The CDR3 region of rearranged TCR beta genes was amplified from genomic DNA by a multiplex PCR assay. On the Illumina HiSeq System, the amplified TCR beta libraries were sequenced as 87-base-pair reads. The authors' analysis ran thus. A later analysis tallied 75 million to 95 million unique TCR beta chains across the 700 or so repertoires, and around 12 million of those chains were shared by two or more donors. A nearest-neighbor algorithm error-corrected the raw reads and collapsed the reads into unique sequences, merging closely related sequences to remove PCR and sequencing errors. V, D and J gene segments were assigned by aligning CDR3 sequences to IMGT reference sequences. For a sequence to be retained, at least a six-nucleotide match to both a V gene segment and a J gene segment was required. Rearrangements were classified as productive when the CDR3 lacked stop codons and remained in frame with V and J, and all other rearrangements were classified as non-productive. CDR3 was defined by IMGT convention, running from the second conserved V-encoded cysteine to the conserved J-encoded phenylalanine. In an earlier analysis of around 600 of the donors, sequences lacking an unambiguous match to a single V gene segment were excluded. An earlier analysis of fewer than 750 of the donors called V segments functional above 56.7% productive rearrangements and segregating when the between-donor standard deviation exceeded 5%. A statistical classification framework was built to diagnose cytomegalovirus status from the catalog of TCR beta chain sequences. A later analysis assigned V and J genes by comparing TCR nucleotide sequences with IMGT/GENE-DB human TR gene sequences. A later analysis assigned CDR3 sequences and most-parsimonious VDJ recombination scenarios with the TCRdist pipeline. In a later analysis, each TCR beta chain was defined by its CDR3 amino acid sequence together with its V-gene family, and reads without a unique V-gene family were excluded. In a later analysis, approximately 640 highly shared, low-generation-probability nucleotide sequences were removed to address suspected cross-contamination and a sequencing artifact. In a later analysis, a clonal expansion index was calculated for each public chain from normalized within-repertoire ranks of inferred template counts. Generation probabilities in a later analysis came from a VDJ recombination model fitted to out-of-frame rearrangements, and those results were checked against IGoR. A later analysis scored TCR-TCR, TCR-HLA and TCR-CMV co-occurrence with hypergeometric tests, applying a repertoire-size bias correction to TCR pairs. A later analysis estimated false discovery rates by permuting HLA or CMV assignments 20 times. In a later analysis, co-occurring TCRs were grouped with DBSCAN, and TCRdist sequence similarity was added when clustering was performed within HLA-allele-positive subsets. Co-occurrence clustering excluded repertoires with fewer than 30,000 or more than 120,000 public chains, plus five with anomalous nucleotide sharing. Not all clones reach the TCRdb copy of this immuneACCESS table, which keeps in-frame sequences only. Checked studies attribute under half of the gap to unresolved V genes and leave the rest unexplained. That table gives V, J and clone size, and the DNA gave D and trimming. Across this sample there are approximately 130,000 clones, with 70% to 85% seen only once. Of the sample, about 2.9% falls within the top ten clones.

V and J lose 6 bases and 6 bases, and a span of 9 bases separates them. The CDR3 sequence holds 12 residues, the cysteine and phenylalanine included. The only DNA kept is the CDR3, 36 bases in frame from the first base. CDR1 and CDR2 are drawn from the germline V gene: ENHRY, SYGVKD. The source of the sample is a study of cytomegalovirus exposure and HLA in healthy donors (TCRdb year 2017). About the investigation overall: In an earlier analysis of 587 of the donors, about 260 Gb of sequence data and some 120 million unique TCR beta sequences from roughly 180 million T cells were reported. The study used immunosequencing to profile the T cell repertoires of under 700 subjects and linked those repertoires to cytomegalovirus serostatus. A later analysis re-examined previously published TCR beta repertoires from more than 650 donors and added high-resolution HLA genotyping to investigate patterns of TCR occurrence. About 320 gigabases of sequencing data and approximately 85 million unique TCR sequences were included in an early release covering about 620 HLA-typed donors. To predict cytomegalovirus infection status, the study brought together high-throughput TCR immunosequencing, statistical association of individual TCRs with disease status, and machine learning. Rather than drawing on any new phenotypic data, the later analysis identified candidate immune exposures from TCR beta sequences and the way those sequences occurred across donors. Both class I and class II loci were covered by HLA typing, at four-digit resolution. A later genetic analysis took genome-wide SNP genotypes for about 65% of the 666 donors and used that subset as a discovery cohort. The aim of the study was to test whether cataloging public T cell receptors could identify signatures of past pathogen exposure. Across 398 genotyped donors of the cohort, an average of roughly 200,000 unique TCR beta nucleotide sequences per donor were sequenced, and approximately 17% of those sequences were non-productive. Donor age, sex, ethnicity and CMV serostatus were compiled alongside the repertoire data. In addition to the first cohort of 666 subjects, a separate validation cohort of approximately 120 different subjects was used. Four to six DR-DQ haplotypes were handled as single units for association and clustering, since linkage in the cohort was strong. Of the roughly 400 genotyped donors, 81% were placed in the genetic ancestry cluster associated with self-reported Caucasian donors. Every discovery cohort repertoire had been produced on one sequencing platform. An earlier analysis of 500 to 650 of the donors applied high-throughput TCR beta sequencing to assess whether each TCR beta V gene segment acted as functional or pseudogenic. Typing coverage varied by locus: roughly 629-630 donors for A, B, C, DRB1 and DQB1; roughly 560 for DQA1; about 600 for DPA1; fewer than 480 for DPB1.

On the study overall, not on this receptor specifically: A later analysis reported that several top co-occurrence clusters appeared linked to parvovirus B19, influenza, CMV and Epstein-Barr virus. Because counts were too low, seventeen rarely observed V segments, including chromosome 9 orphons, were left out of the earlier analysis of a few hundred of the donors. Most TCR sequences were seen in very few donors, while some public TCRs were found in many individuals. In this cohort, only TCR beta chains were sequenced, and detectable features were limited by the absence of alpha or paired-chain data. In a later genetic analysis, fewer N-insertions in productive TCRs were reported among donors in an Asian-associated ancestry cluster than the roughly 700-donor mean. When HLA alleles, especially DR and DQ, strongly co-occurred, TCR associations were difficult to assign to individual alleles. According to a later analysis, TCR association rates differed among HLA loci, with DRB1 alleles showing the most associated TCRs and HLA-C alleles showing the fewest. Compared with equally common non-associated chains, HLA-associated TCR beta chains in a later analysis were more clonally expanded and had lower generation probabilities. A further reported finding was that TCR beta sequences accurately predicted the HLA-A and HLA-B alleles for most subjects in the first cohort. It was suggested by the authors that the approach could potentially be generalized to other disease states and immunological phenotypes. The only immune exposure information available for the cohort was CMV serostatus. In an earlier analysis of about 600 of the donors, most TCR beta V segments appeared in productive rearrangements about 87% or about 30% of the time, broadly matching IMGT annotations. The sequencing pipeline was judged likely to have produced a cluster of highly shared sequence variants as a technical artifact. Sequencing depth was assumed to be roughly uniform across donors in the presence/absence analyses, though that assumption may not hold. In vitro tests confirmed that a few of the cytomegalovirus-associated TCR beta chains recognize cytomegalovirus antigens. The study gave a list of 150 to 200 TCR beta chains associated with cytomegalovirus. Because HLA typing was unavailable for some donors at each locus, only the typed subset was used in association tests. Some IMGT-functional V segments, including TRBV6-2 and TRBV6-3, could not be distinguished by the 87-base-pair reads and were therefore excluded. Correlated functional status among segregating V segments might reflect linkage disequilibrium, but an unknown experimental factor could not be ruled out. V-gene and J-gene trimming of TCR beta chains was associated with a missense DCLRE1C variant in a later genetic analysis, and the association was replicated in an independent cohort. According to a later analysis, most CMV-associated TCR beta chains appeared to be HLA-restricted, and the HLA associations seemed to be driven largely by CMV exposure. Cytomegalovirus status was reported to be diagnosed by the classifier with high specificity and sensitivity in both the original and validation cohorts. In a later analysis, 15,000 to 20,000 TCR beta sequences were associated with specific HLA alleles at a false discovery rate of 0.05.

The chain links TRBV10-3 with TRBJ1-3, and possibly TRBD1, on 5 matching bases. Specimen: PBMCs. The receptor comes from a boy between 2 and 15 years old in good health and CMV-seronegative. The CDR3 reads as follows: CAIRGPENTIYF. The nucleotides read TGTGCCATCAGGGGGCCTGAAAACACCATATATTTT.